This T cell receptor beta chain is from a study of beta chain features in type 1 diabetes. Cell sorting via CD45RO/CCR7/CD25/CD127/CD95/CD27 was performed to obtain CD4+ naive, central memory, regulatory and stem cell-like memory cells. The CDR3 is made up of 15 amino acids. The germline V gene encodes CDR1 SSHAT and CDR2 FNYEAQ (reference sequence). V lost 1 base to trimming and J lost 5 bases; unmatched junction nucleotides: 5. Investigators reverse transcribed all isolated RNA, so they sequenced expressed TCRB transcripts. Generated by immunoSEQ multiplex PCR, the TCRdb table keeps only in-frame clones and is missing some. The data contain around 40,000 clones, over 50% of them singletons. In its sample, this clone was seen once.

This sequence originates from a woman under 30 in good health. This chain joins TRBV7-7 and TRBJ2-1; 7 bases are shared with TRBD1. The sample taken for sequencing was Tregs from blood. The CDR3 sequence: CASSLGQGGNNEQFF. CDR3 nucleotides: TGTGCCAGCAGCTTAGGACAGGGTGGGAACAATGAGCAGTTCTTC.